A single sample is the source of the 22 T cell receptor beta chains below, sequenced in a study of cytomegalovirus exposure and HLA in healthy donors. 60 Vbeta and 13 Jbeta primers were used in PCR. Produced via immunoSEQ multiplex PCR; TCRdb's table is partial and in-frame only. The sample yields roughly 82,000 clones, roughly 74% seen once. Sequenced material: PBMCs. The receptors were gathered from a woman aged 45-59 years in good health and CMV-seropositive.

The chain is built from TRBV6-1 and TRBJ2-7; 11 bases match TRBD1. The germline CDR1 and CDR2 sequences are MNHNS and SASEGT. The CDR3 runs to 13 residues. J gave up 5 bases and V 8 bases, and 5 bases lay outside the gene matches. The CDR3 sequence is CASGTGGLDEQYF. In DNA form, the CDR3 reads TGTGCCAGCGGGACAGGGGGTTTAGACGAGCAGTACTTC.

The chain links TRBV11-3 to TRBJ2-6; the match to TRBD2 covers 11 bases. V dropped 5 bases and J dropped 0; count of bases not matched to a gene: 9. The CDR3 covers 19 residues. Germline values: CDR1 SGHNT, CDR2 YENEEA. This chain's CDR3 is CASSNPGLADSSGANVLTF. CDR3 DNA: TGTGCCAGCAGCAACCCGGGACTAGCGGATTCCTCTGGGGCCAACGTCCTGACTTTC.

V and J are TRBV2 and TRBJ2-1; 10 bases match TRBD2. Germline V CDR1 and CDR2: SNHLY, FYNNEI. The CDR3 is 15 amino acids. V gave up 9 bases and J gave up 9 bases; unmatched junction bases: 14. CDR3 in DNA: TGTGCCAGTGGAGGGCGTAGCGGGAGGATCGGTGAGCAGTTCTTC. Protein product: CASGGRSGRIGEQFF.

This rearrangement joins TRBV5-6 to TRBJ2-3; D is ambiguous. Per the germline V gene, CDR1 is SGHDT and CDR2 is YYEEEE. Deletions cut 0 bases from V and 7 bases from J, with 12 bases between. The CDR3 sequence is 14 residues long. The CDR3 region is CASSLALEANTQYF. CDR3 nucleotides: TGTGCCAGCAGCTTGGCGCTCGAAGCAAATACGCAGTATTTT.

This clone turned up a few times. CDR3 nucleotides: TGTGCCAGCAGCTTAGGGCGGGGTGCAGGTGGAGACACAGATACGCAGTATTTT. This gives the protein CASSLGRGAGGDTDTQYF. The chain has TRBV11-2 and TRBJ2-3; maybe TRBD2 (6 bases). The length of the CDR3 is 18 residues. V shed 1 base and J shed 2 bases, with 19 bases lying between them. The V gene's germline CDR1 is SGHAT and CDR2 FQNNGV.

The chain employs TRBV21-1 and TRBJ2-7; TRBD2 reflects the table's D call only, with no check against the DNA. TRBV21-1 counts as a pseudogene. The CDR3 is 15 residues long. CDR3 bases: TGTGCCAGCAGCGCAACTAGCGGGAGGCGCTACGAGCAGTACTTC. This gives the protein CASSATSGRRYEQYF.

The V gene is TRBV4-2, the J gene TRBJ2-5; 11 nucleotides line up with TRBD2. V trimming: 0 bases; J trimming: 5 bases; junction bases outside the gene matches: 8. The CDR3 consists of 17 residues. Germline loops: CDR1 LGHNA, CDR2 YNFKEQ. The chain's CDR3 is CASSQDRGASGRETQYF. CDR3 DNA: TGTGCCAGCAGCCAAGATCGCGGTGCTAGCGGGAGGGAGACCCAGTACTTC.

The chain employs TRBV18 and TRBJ1-1; 9 bases agree with TRBD1. The germline V gene has CDR1 KGHSH and CDR2 LQKENI. The CDR3 runs to 13 residues. The J segment lost 5 bases and the V segment lost 8 bases, leaving 6 bases of the junction unmatched. CDR3 in amino acids: CASARQGETEAFF. DNA for the CDR3: TGTGCCAGCGCCCGACAGGGGGAGACTGAAGCTTTCTTT.

V gene TRBV9 combines with J gene TRBJ1-3, with D perhaps TRBD1 (6 bases). The germline CDR1 and CDR2 sequences are SGDLS and YYNGEE. V shed 3 bases and J shed 2 bases, with 9 bases lying between them. This CDR3 has 14 residues. The CDR3 DNA is TGTGCCAGCAGCGCACAGGGAGCTGGAAACACCATATATTTT. Translation gives CASSAQGAGNTIYF.

V gene TRBV7-2 combines with J gene TRBJ2-7; D gene uncertain. Germline loops: CDR1 SGHTA, CDR2 FQGNSA. V was shortened by 1 base and J by 5 bases, with 9 bases between the two germline ends. The CDR3 consists of 13 residues. The CDR3 loop is CASSLGPPNEQYF. The CDR3 nucleotides are TGTGCCAGCAGCTTAGGGCCCCCCAACGAGCAGTACTTC.

The chain recombines TRBV6-4 with TRBJ2-3; 13 positions match TRBD2. Trimming took 3 bases from V and 8 from J; bases not matched to a gene: 14. Germline CDR1 is MRHNA and CDR2 is SNTAGT. The CDR3 contains 18 residues. DNA for the CDR3: TGTGCCAGCAGTGAGGGGACTAGCGGGAACTCCGGCACTGGTACGCAGTATTTT. Translation: CASSEGTSGNSGTGTQYF.

This chain links TRBV30 with TRBJ2-1, with D possibly TRBD2 on 6 matching bases. This CDR3 comprises 14 residues. Germline CDR1 reads GTSNPN; CDR2 reads SVGIG (reference sequence). V lost 2 bases and J lost 7, with 15 bases in between. DNA of the CDR3: TGTGCCTGGAGTCGGACTAATCCAGGAAATGAGCAGTTCTTC. This sequence encodes CAWSRTNPGNEQFF. Looking up the rest from reference TRBV30 and TRBJ2-1 gives the full variable domain: SQTIHQWPATLVQPVGSPLSLECTVEGTSNPNLYWYRQAAGRGLQLLFYSVGIGQISSEVPQNLSASRPQDRQFILSSKKLLLSDSGFYLCAWSRTNPGNEQFFGPGTRLTVL.

The gene calls are TRBV30 and TRBJ1-1; 8 nucleotides line up with TRBD1. Germline lookup yields CDR1 GTSNPN and CDR2 SVGIG (reference sequence). CDR3 length: 13 residues. Trimming removed 4 bases from V and 1 base from J; junction bases left unmatched: 2. CDR3 sequence (DNA): TGTGCCTGGACCGGACAGGGGAACACTGAAGCTTTCTTT. Amino acid sequence: CAWTGQGNTEAFF. The complete variable domain, with remaining parts taken from reference TRBV30 and TRBJ1-1, reads SQTIHQWPATLVQPVGSPLSLECTVEGTSNPNLYWYRQAAGRGLQLLFYSVGIGQISSEVPQNLSASRPQDRQFILSSKKLLLSDSGFYLCAWTGQGNTEAFFGQGTRLTVV.

The chain has TRBV6-1 and TRBJ2-1, with 7 bases matching TRBD1. This CDR3 spans 14 amino acids. Germline assignment: CDR1 MNHNS and CDR2 SASEGT. Unmatched junction bases numbered 0, after V lost 2 bases and J lost 2 bases. CDR3 region: CASSEQGAYNEQFF. The DNA of the CDR3 is TGTGCCAGCAGTGAACAGGGGGCCTACAATGAGCAGTTCTTC.

The rearrangement joins TRBV2 to TRBJ1-2; 9 bases line up with TRBD1. This CDR3 comprises 14 residues. CDR1 and CDR2 (germline): SNHLY, FYNNEI. V was clipped by 7 bases and J by 5 bases; unmatched bases: 8. CDR3 DNA sequence: TGTGCCAGCAATAGGGGACAGGGAACTTATGGCTACACCTTC. Translating it yields CASNRGQGTYGYTF. The complete variable domain, with remaining parts taken from reference TRBV2 and TRBJ1-2, reads EPEVTQTPSHQVTQMGQEVILRCVPISNHLYFYWYRQILGQKVEFLVSFYNNEISEKSEIFDDQFSVERPDGSNFTLKIRSTKLEDSAMYFCASNRGQGTYGYTFGSGTRLTVV.

The genes are TRBV6-4 and TRBJ2-2, with D possibly matching TRBD2 (5 bases). Trimming cost V 2 bases and J 6 bases, with 10 bases left between them. CDR3 length equals 14 residues. Germline V gene sequence: CDR1 MRHNA, CDR2 SNTAGT. The CDR3 here is CASSDLLGSGELFF. The CDR3 region has the DNA TGTGCCAGCAGTGACCTACTAGGGTCCGGGGAGCTGTTTTTT.

This clone was detected only once. This chain links TRBV7-2 with TRBJ2-2; the D is unclear. This CDR3 has 15 residues. Trimming took off 1 base at V and 2 bases at J, with 8 bases between the two ends. Germline assignment: CDR1 SGHTA and CDR2 FQGNSA. CDR3: CASSLDGLNTGELFF. CDR3 DNA: TGTGCCAGCAGCTTAGATGGCCTCAACACCGGGGAGCTGTTTTTT. The full variable domain, with the rest looked up from reference TRBV7-2 and TRBJ2-2, is GAGVSQSPSNKVTEKGKDVELRCDPISGHTALYWYRQSLGQGLEFLIYFQGNSAPDKSGLPSDRFSAERTGGSVSTLTIQRTQQEDSAVYLCASSLDGLNTGELFFGEGSRLTVL.

The chain uses TRBV2 and TRBJ2-1; possibly TRBD2 for D (6 bases). Trimming took 7 bases from V and 8 from J, leaving 15 bases between them. The CDR3 spans 13 residues. Germline V lookup: CDR1 SNHLY, CDR2 FYNNEI. CDR3 nucleotide sequence: TGTGCCAGCAAAGGGGCGGGAAGGGATGAGCAGTTCTTC. Translation: CASKGAGRDEQFF.

This chain links TRBV28 with TRBJ1-2; D might be TRBD1 (6 bases). This CDR3 contains 13 residues. V was trimmed by 6 bases and J by 1 base, leaving 9 bases between them. The V gene's germline CDR1 is MDHEN and CDR2 SYDVKM. CDR3 DNA: TGTGCCAGCAGCCCGGGACATAACTATGGCTACACCTTC. Residues: CASSPGHNYGYTF.

The chain uses TRBV28 and TRBJ1-1; D is unclear. Germline CDR1 and CDR2: MDHEN and SYDVKM. The CDR3 extends over 12 amino acids. V lost 3 bases to trimming and J lost 4 bases, with 6 bases between them. CDR3 sequence reads: CASSLFRTEAFF. The DNA of the CDR3 is TGTGCCAGCAGTTTGTTCCGCACTGAAGCTTTCTTT.

This chain uses TRBV25-1 with TRBJ1-2, with D unclear. This CDR3 is built from 13 residues. Looked up from germline, CDR1 is MGHDK and CDR2 is SYGVNS. V was clipped by 10 bases and J by 6 bases, with 18 bases between them. CDR3 coding DNA: TGTGCCACCAAACTTCAGGAGGAGGATGGCTACACCTTC. Residues: CATKLQEEDGYTF.

V gene TRBV7-9 combines with J gene TRBJ2-1; TRBD2 matches at 7 bases. The V segment lost 0 bases and the J segment 7 bases; nucleotides outside the gene matches: 3. The CDR3 covers 14 residues. Per germline, CDR1 SEHNR and CDR2 FQNEAQ (reference sequence). The CDR3 nucleotides read TGTGCCAGCAGCTTAGCGGGAGGGTGGAATGAGCAGTTCTTC. Translated, it gives CASSLAGGWNEQFF.